Listed below are T cell receptor beta chains from one sample, sequenced in a study of blood T cell repertoires in COVID-19. The method was immunoSEQ multiplex PCR; TCRdb's version includes in-frame clones alone and lacks a portion of them. The top ten hold around 0.37% of the sample, which has about 44,000 clones, more than 90% seen once. The sample taken for sequencing was peripheral blood. The origin of the receptors is a man between 50 and 59 years old with COVID-19, enrolled during active disease. Each CDR3 is given with its conserved first and last residue. Each record gives: V gene, J gene, CDR3 protein.

v_gene: TRBV6-5
j_gene: TRBJ1-2
CDR3aa: CASSPLSGRYGYTF

v_gene: TRBV14
j_gene: TRBJ2-7
CDR3aa: CASSVLGFHEQYF

v_gene: TRBV3-1/TRBV3-2
j_gene: TRBJ1-1
CDR3aa: CASSNPGFTEAFF

v_gene: TRBV6-5
j_gene: TRBJ2-7
CDR3aa: CASNSQGFEQYF

v_gene: TRBV30
j_gene: TRBJ1-2
CDR3aa: CAWSQGGHGYTF

v_gene: TRBV12-3/TRBV12-4
j_gene: TRBJ1-5
CDR3aa: CASSPNRDQPQHF

v_gene: TRBV7-9
j_gene: TRBJ1-1
CDR3aa: CASSWRKNTEAFF

v_gene: TRBV19
j_gene: TRBJ1-2
CDR3aa: CASRGTGNYGYTF

v_gene: TRBV12-5
j_gene: TRBJ1-2
CDR3aa: CASGFWGHGYTF

v_gene: TRBV6-1
j_gene: TRBJ2-1
CDR3aa: CASSDHSGKGFNEQFF

v_gene: TRBV29-1
j_gene: TRBJ1-1
CDR3aa: CSAATGGNTEAFF

v_gene: TRBV2
j_gene: TRBJ2-5
CDR3aa: CASSDRDQETQYF

v_gene: TRBV18
j_gene: TRBJ1-1
CDR3aa: CASSPAPGDTEAFF

v_gene: TRBV7-2
j_gene: TRBJ2-1
CDR3aa: CASSLEGLAGVGFYNEQFF

v_gene: TRBV30
j_gene: TRBJ2-3
CDR3aa: CAWSNRGGRLTQYF